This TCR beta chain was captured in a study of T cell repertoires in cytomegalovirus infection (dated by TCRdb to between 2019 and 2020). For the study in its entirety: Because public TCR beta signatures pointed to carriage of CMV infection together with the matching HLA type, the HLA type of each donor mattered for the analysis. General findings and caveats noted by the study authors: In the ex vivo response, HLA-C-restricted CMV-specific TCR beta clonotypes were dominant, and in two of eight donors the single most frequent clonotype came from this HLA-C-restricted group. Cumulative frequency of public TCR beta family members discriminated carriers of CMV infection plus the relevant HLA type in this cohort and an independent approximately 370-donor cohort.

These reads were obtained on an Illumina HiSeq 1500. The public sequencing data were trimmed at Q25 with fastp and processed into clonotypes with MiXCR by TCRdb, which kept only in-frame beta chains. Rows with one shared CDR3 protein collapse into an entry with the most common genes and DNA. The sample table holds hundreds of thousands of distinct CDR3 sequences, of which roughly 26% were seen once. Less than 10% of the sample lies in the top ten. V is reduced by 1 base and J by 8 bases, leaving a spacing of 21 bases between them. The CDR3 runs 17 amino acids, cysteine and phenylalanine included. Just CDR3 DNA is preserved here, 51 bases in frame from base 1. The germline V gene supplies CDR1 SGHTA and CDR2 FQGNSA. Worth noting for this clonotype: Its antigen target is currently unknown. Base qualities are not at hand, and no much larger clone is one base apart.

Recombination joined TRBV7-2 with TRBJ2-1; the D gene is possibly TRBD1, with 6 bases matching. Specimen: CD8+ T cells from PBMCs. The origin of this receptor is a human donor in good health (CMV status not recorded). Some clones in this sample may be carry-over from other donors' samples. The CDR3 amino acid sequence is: CASSLEAGTPKGDEQFF. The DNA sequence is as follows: TGTGCCAGCAGCTTAGAAGCCGGGACACCTAAGGGAGATGAGCAGTTCTTC.